The clone carrying this T cell receptor beta chain was counted once. Profiled with immunoSEQ multiplex PCR; TCRdb holds only in-frame clones, not every one. The sample includes 120,000 or so clones, around 96% of them seen just once. This sample is part of a study of human thymus T cells. The CDR3 covers 16 residues. Trimming removed 7 bases at V and 3 bases at J, with 22 bases between. The V gene's germline CDR1 is MNHNY and CDR2 SVGAGI (reference sequence). Resections that were taken during corrective heart surgery supplied the thymus tissue. What was sequenced was thymus tissue. The chain joins TRBV6-6 to TRBJ2-7; a weak D match, TRBD2 (5 bases). This TCR derives from a boy younger than two with a congenital heart defect but otherwise immunologically healthy. CDR3 nucleotide sequence: TGTGCCAGCAAGAAGAAATGGGAACCAGCGGTCTACGAGCAGTACTTC. Its translation is CASKKKWEPAVYEQYF.